A selection of T cell receptor beta chains follows, all from one sample in a study of blood T cell repertoires in COVID-19. The protocol was immunoSEQ multiplex PCR, while the TCRdb copy is restricted to in-frame clones and leaves out a portion. The data contain about 250,000 clones, 87% of them singletons. The specimen sequenced was peripheral blood. These receptors were taken from a man between 18 and 35 years old with active or convalescent COVID-19. The CDR3 runs from the conserved cysteine through the conserved F or W.

v_call cdr3_aa
TRBV28 CASRLMGQTNEKLFF
TRBV20-1 CSASPDRGLLDGNTIYF
TRBV19 CASSLGDYRGARHNSPLHF
TRBV4-3 CASSQEDRRDTEAFF
TRBV11-2 CASSLGGKLFF
TRBV6-5 CASSYSRESGTQYF
TRBV11-2 CASSLSSGIGNTEAFF
TRBV19 CASSNSRVPSSPLHF
TRBV15 CATSRVRVGAYNEQFF
TRBV19 CASRSGRTGGRGAFF
TRBV29-1 CSVQGPYGYTF
TRBV6-5 CASRPGGNTEAFF
TRBV9 CASSIGGPNSPLHF
TRBV27 CASSYTTGASPYGYTF
TRBV6-5 CASSYWSGLVGELFF
TRBV5-1 CASSSDRGYPVNTEAFF
TRBV7-2 CASSLGGAGNIQYF
TRBV6-4 CASSDPTLGANYGYTF
TRBV5-1 CASSLTRQGTPEAFF
TRBV11-2 CASSLDRDRGSYEQYF
TRBV29-1 CSVEDPGAEAFF
TRBV7-2 CASSTTSGWGGAEQYF
TRBV28 CASSLLTGRKETQYF
TRBV5-5 CASSLTSQQFF